The clone carrying this TCR beta chain was seen repeatedly, ten times or more. Its antigen remains unidentified. The data stem from a study of early T cells in non-severe SARS-CoV-2 infection. General study results and limits: The VDJdb matching leaned toward anti-spike CD8 responses and overlooked private and CD4 specificities.

Attached unique molecular identifiers marked individual cDNA molecules. Each CDR3 protein is one row after TCRdb ran MiXCR on the 5' RACE reads. The data show 80,000 to 100,000 distinct CDR3 sequences, approximately 10% seen once. This CDR3 is 14 amino acids long. With 6 bases removed from V and 5 bases from J, the gap between germline ends came to 16 bases. Germline V gene data show CDR1 as MNHEY and CDR2 as SMNVEV (reference sequence). This chain uses TRBV27 with TRBJ1-1, with a weak D call TRBD1 (6 bases). Sequencing was performed on whole blood, taken at baseline. The receptor comes from an adult who was a healthcare worker with PCR-confirmed SARS-CoV-2 infection or an uninfected control (not recorded which). This CDR3 reads CASSWRGRGTEAFF. The CDR3 DNA reads TGTGCCAGCAGCTGGCGGGGGCGGGGGACTGAAGCTTTCTTT.